The T cell receptor beta chain under discussion was sequenced for a study of blood T cell repertoires in COVID-19. Study-wide background: There were acute and convalescent COVID-19 samples, and they came from the United States, Italy and Spain. In each case, the material was cDNA or gDNA derived from T cells, B-cell-depleted T cells, or PBMCs.

After removal of 6 bases from V and 0 bases from J, the junction contained 4 bases not matched to a gene. This CDR3 is built from 14 residues. Germline V lookup: CDR1 SGHDT, CDR2 YYEEEE. Authors' methods: Amplification of reference gene primers provided the estimated nucleated cell counts. Profiled with immunoSEQ multiplex PCR; TCRdb holds only in-frame clones, not every one. The V and J calls and clone size were taken over from that table, and D and trimming were inferred from the DNA. In the table there are approximately 280,000 clones, roughly 90% of which are singletons. Sequenced sample: peripheral blood. The receptor's source is a woman aged 60-75 years with acute or convalescent COVID-19. The genes are TRBV5-6 and TRBJ2-7; 9 bases match TRBD1. The CDR3 spells CASTRQGGSYEQYF. The CDR3 nucleotides read TGTGCCAGCACCAGACAGGGGGGCTCCTACGAGCAGTACTTC.